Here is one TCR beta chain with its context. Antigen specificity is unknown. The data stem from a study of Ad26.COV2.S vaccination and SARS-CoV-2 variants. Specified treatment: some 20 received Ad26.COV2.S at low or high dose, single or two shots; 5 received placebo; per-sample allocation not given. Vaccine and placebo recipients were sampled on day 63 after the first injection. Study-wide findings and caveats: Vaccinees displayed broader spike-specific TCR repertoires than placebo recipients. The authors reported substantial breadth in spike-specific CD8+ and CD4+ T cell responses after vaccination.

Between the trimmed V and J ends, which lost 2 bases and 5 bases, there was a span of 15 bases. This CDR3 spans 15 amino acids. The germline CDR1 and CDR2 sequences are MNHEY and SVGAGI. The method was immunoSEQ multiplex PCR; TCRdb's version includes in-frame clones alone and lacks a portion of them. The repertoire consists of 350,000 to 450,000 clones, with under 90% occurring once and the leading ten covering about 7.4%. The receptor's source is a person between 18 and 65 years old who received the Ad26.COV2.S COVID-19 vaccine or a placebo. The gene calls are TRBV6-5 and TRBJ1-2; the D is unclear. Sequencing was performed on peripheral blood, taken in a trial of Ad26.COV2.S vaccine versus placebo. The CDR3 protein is CASSYLGPRVYGYTF. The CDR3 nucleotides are TGTGCCAGCAGTTACCTGGGCCCTAGGGTTTATGGCTACACCTTC.